The rows below give T cell receptor beta chains drawn from one sample of a study of T cells in Graves' hyperthyroidism and ophthalmopathy. TCRdb itself ran the multiplex PCR reads through MiXCR, one entry per CDR3 protein. Among hundreds of thousands of distinct CDR3 sequences listed, 14% were seen once. The sequenced material came from blood. Every receptor here comes from a woman aged 18-35 years with Graves' hyperthyroidism. Each CDR3 is given without its conserved first and last residue. Each record gives: CDR3 protein, clone size, V gene. Clone size is not always given. Where it is, it says once, few, many or a class for expanded clones.

cdr3_aa: ASSRYRTGDTQPQH; clone_size: NA; v_call: TRBV6-1
cdr3_aa: ASSATGRATNEQF; clone_size: many; v_call: TRBV7-9
cdr3_aa: ASSLGGGGRKLF; clone_size: NA; v_call: TRBV7-2
cdr3_aa: ASSVEFVGNTYNEQF; clone_size: NA; v_call: TRBV9
cdr3_aa: ASSPRLGTQY; clone_size: many; v_call: TRBV18
cdr3_aa: ASSFPGRGYT; clone_size: NA; v_call: TRBV5-4
cdr3_aa: ASSLESRRGDTEAF; clone_size: many; v_call: TRBV11-3
cdr3_aa: ASSLNGPSTGELF; clone_size: many; v_call: TRBV5-1
cdr3_aa: ASRDYPNEQF; clone_size: many; v_call: TRBV6-2/TRBV6-3
cdr3_aa: ASTGEGFKMKETQY; clone_size: many; v_call: TRBV6-2/TRBV6-3
cdr3_aa: ASSTGYEQF; clone_size: NA; v_call: TRBV9
cdr3_aa: ASSSGTSGRANNEQF; clone_size: many; v_call: TRBV7-9
cdr3_aa: ASGPGRGLGGYT; clone_size: many; v_call: TRBV12-5
cdr3_aa: ASSPGDRLYQPQH; clone_size: NA; v_call: TRBV28
cdr3_aa: ATARGGRSKETQY; clone_size: NA; v_call: TRBV24-1
cdr3_aa: ASSPTGVRTPDTQY; clone_size: few; v_call: TRBV7-9
cdr3_aa: ASSSVRGSANEKLF; clone_size: few; v_call: TRBV11-2
cdr3_aa: ASSPPGPYSYEQY; clone_size: many; v_call: TRBV18
cdr3_aa: ASSVTGGRREQF; clone_size: many; v_call: TRBV6-1
cdr3_aa: SAETPGETQY; clone_size: NA; v_call: TRBV20-1
cdr3_aa: SARGLAGEVYNEQF; clone_size: many; v_call: TRBV20-1
cdr3_aa: ASRGWNTGELF; clone_size: NA; v_call: TRBV27
cdr3_aa: ASSLAGGSYGQY; clone_size: once; v_call: TRBV7-9
cdr3_aa: SARGGRGSTDTQY; clone_size: many; v_call: TRBV20-1
cdr3_aa: ASSLAGRQF; clone_size: NA; v_call: TRBV5-4
cdr3_aa: ASSWVAGSPLH; clone_size: few; v_call: TRBV5-1
cdr3_aa: AWSGEGSEQF; clone_size: many; v_call: TRBV30
cdr3_aa: ASSLGQYSTDTQY; clone_size: many; v_call: TRBV7-9
cdr3_aa: AIRPTSGSTETQY; clone_size: many; v_call: TRBV10-3
cdr3_aa: AISVEGTGNQPQH; clone_size: NA; v_call: TRBV10-3
cdr3_aa: AIRGRHTEAF; clone_size: NA; v_call: TRBV10-3
cdr3_aa: SAREDEQF; clone_size: many; v_call: TRBV20-1
cdr3_aa: ASSLLSSGVNSYEQY; clone_size: NA; v_call: TRBV7-8
cdr3_aa: ASSFGGAFGSPLH; clone_size: NA; v_call: TRBV7-9
cdr3_aa: ASSLRPDRFFAYEQY; clone_size: many; v_call: TRBV28
cdr3_aa: ASSPFERDPLGGYT; clone_size: few; v_call: TRBV27
cdr3_aa: AISESSRVGYEQY; clone_size: many; v_call: TRBV10-3
cdr3_aa: ASSVGFGISPYNEQF; clone_size: NA; v_call: TRBV9
cdr3_aa: AWSRGVGDGYT; clone_size: many; v_call: TRBV30
cdr3_aa: ATNQGETQY; clone_size: NA; v_call: TRBV19
cdr3_aa: ASSPRRAGSRVEQY; clone_size: many; v_call: TRBV11-3
cdr3_aa: ASSFSAVNVLT; clone_size: NA; v_call: TRBV12-3/TRBV12-4
cdr3_aa: SAAFGTGELF; clone_size: few; v_call: TRBV20-1